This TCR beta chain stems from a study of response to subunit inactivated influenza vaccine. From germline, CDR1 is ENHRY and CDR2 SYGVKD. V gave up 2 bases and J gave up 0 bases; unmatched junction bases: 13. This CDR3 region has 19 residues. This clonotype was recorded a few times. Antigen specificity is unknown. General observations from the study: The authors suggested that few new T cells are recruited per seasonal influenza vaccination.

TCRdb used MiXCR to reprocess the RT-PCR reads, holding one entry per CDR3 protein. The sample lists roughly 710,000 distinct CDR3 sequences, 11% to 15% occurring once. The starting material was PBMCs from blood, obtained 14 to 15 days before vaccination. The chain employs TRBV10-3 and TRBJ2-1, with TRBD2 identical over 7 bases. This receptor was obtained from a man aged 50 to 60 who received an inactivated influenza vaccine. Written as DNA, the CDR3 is TGTGCCATCAGTGAGCCTCCTGGGGGGAGGGCTCACTCCTACAATGAGCAGTTCTTC. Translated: CAISEPPGGRAHSYNEQFF.